A selection of T cell receptor beta chains follows, all from one sample in a study of chemoradiotherapy in HPV16-positive cancers. Sequencing was performed with immunoSEQ multiplex PCR; in TCRdb, only in-frame clones are kept and a portion is missing. The data contain 2,000 or so clones, 82% of them singletons. Sequencing was performed on tumor tissue, taken from a patient who underwent chemoradiotherapy. The receptors originated from a human donor with HPV-associated anogenital cancer. The CDR3 runs from the conserved cysteine through the conserved F or W. Rows may omit the clone size; those that give it use once, few, many or a size class.

>TRBJ2-7|TRBV19|-
CASSIGWSEQYF
>TRBJ1-1|TRBV9|-
CASSPRQNTEAFF
>TRBJ1-1|TRBV2|-
CASSDDRMNTEAFF
>TRBJ1-2|TRBV28|-
CASSIIQGAKRSSGYTF
>TRBJ2-5|TRBV28|-
CASRDALTSETQYF
>TRBJ2-7|TRBV5-1|-
CASSTRWTGGGYEQYF
>TRBJ1-1|TRBV27|large
CASSLGRGNTEAFF
>TRBJ2-3|TRBV9|-
CASSVGTGQGTDTQYF
>TRBJ2-6|TRBV27|-
CASSWAGSGGANVLTF
>TRBJ2-6|TRBV10-3|-
CAISDPLTSSKAGANVLTF
>TRBJ1-1|TRBV5-1|-
CASSLALGLNTEAFF
>TRBJ2-1|TRBV11-1|-
CASKQGGSYNEQFF
>TRBJ2-1|TRBV10-3|-
CAISAPGINEQFF
>TRBJ2-2|TRBV2|-
CASSEARGPGELFF
>TRBJ1-1|TRBV19|-
CASSTTTAMNTEAFF